The T cell receptor beta chain described here comes from a study of Graves' ophthalmopathy and Graves' hyperthyroidism. The CDR3 covers 12 residues. CDR1 is SQVTM and CDR2 is ANQGSEA in the germline V gene. Study-level findings and limits: Blood was where most expanded thyroid clonotypes above 0.001 frequency also turned up.

This clonotype was detected many times. Its antigen is currently unknown. One end of the junction varies from germline; a read error may be responsible. The study amplified TCR beta CDR3 regions using RNA transcripts. HTBI primers were used in a first-round RT-PCR, which preceded a second-round multiplex PCR. TCRdb called the multiplex PCR reads again in MiXCR, with one record for every CDR3 protein. The sample contains more than 300,000 distinct CDR3 sequences, roughly 17% of which appear only once. PBMCs came from over 9.5 ml of fresh peripheral blood. The TCR originated in an adult woman with stable Graves' hyperthyroidism. The chain joins TRBV29-1 to TRBJ2-7, with no clear D. The source material was peripheral blood. In nucleotides, the CDR3 is TGCAGCGTTGAAGTCAATACCTACGAGCAGTACTTT. It encodes CSVEVNTYEQYF.